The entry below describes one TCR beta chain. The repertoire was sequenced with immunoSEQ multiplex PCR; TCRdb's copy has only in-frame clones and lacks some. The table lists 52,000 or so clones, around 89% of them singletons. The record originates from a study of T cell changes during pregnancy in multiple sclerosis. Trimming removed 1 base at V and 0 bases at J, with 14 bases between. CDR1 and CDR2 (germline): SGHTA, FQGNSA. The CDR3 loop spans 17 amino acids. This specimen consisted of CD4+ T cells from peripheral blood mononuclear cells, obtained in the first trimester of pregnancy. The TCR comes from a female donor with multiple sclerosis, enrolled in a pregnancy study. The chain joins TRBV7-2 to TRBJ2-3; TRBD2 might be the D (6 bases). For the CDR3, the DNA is TGTGCCAGCAGCTTAGGAGTACGGGACTCTAGCACAGATACGCAGTATTTT. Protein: CASSLGVRDSSTDTQYF.